This T cell receptor beta chain is drawn from a study of shared clonotypes between healthy human individuals (dated by TCRdb to the early 2020s). For the study in its entirety: Two women and three men aged 18 to 49 years were included in the cohort. For each donor, CD4 naive and CD4 memory were each run on three plates, CD8 naive on two plates, and CD8 memory on one plate. Blood TCR repertoires of roughly five healthy adults were deeply sequenced to estimate repertoire size and the extent of clonotype sharing between individuals. Different laboratories and diverse techniques were used to prepare libraries and sequence TCR repertoires, to increase sequencing depth and limit assay-specific biases. Per donor, leukapheresis produced somewhere between about 0.9 and 9.5 billion PBMCs. Here is what the overall study found, with its caveats: Estimated clonotype richness was generally larger for naive than for memory subsets. Only blood was sampled, and tissue TCR repertoires likely differ from those in blood. Based on pairwise subsampling, the degree of clonotype sharing among donors was expected to be affected by sequencing depth. Even with the large sequencing depth, rarefaction of the sorted-subset datasets indicated that sequencing was incomplete. Compared with non-shared clonotypes, clonotypes shared by all four sorted-subset donors had higher generation probabilities. Because the study included only a small number of donors, the genetic and exposure-history diversity represented was limited. When several donors were compared, the shared fraction of clonotypes was about 5.2% for naive CD4, around 4% for naive CD8, roughly 2.5% for memory CD4, and roughly 0.43% for memory CD8.

The donors were healthy, HIV-negative adults who had no recently reported acute infections or vaccinations. Every donor was a Caucasian adult residing in Nashville, Tennessee, USA. CD4+ T cells were enriched by magnetic negative selection, after which naive cells were positively selected on CD45RA and the negative fraction was taken as the memory subset. After blood collection by leukapheresis, PBMCs were isolated using Ficoll-Histopaque density gradient centrifugation and then cryopreserved in the vapor phase of liquid nitrogen. Purity and quantity of every magnetically sorted T cell population were checked by analytical flow cytometry. Genomic DNA was isolated from each sorted fraction and quantified by UV absorbance on a Nanodrop 2000c. Of note for this clone: No cognate antigen has been identified for it. Per-nucleotide qualities are absent, and no much larger clonotype sits a single base away.

TCR CDR3 regions were amplified from genomic DNA by multiplex PCR using the deep immunoSEQ assay. For each cell subset, the extracted genomic DNA was distributed evenly across all wells of several immunoSEQ 96-well plates, and each plate served as one replicate. Each replicate PCR for sorted subsets received approximately 220 ng genomic DNA, equal to 30,000 or so T cell genomes. The purified libraries were quantified using a Qubit 3.0 fluorometer, sized with a Bioanalyzer 2100, and then quantified again using the KAPA Library Quantification kit. Each immunoSEQ 96-well plate was sequenced on its own single-read 150-cycle Illumina NextSeq 550 flow cell. The paper's data handling went like this. Because the immunoSEQ output included only junctional sequences and no quality scores, the filtering could not be the same as the filtering used for full-length reads. Sequences were annotated with PyIR, a Python wrapper for IgBLAST v1.9, using IMGT germline references to assign V/J genes and CDR3. Reads were removed for weak V/J assignments (E-value above 1e-6), missing CDR3, stop codons, out-of-frame junctions, or ambiguous translated residues. V3J clonotypes were defined as sequences sharing the same inferred V gene, J gene, and CDR3 amino acid sequence. To compute the percentage overlap between repertoires, the number of shared unique clonotypes was divided by the size of the smaller repertoire. Richness of each repertoire was evaluated using RTK rarefaction, the Chao1 estimator, and Recon v2.1 estimates of unobserved clonotypes. Generation probabilities for all TCRbeta clonotypes obtained by the gDNA method from a handful of donors were computed using OLGA. This is the immuneACCESS table as TCRdb keeps it, with only in-frame sequences that have V and J called. A part of the clones is gone; compared with another copy, unresolved V genes explain less than half, and the rest is unexplained. V and J calls and clone size are given by that table; D and trimming were obtained from the DNA. Within this sample are fewer than 400,000 clones, with under 80% of them counted one time only. The ten largest clones capture around a tenth of the sample.

The sample was memory CD4+ T cells sorted from blood. Explained via the paper, the cell subset or site label denotes: CD45RA-negative fraction. The TCR was taken from a man between 25 and 39 years old in good health.

Read as DNA, the sequence is TGCGCCAGCAGCACCTCGTCTGGGAACACTGAAGCTTTCTTT. It translates as CASSTSSGNTEAFF. The chain is encoded by TRBV5-1 joined to TRBJ1-1; no D segment can be confidently identified. The CDR3 holds 14 amino acids from the cysteine to the phenylalanine. Only the CDR3 portion is preserved as DNA: 42 bases, with reading frame beginning at the first base. The germline V gene encodes CDR1 SGHRS and CDR2 YFSETQ. Cut back by 4 bases and 1 base, the V and J ends lie 11 bases apart.